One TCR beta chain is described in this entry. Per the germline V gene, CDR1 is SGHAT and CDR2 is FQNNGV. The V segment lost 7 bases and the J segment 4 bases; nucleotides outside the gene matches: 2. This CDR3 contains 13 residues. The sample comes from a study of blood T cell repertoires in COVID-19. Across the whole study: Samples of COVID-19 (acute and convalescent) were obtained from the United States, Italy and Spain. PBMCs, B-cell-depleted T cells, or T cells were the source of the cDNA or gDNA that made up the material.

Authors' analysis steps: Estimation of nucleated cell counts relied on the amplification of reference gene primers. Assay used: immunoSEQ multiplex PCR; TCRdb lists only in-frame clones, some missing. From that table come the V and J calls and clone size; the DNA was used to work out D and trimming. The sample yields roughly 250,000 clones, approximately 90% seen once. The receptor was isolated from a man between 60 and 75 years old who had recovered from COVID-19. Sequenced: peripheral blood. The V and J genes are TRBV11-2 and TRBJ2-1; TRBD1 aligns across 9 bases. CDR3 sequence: CASKGQGYNEQFF. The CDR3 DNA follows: TGTGCCAGCAAGGGACAGGGATACAATGAGCAGTTCTTC.